One sample yielded the 8 T cell receptor beta chains listed below, sequenced in a study of shared clonotypes between healthy human individuals. The naive CD8 subset, CD45RO-negative cells positively selected for CCR7, excluded terminally differentiated effector memory CD45RA+ cells. Here immunoSEQ multiplex PCR was the method, and the copy in TCRdb shows in-frame clones only, minus some. The profile shows approximately 2,200,000 clones, roughly 91% of them singletons. The specimen was naive CD8+ T cells from PBMCs. The receptors stem from a man aged 18 to 30 in good health. Some clones in this sample may be carry-over from other donors' samples.

The genes are TRBV5-4 and TRBJ2-7; TRBD2 might be the D (6 bases). The CDR3 extends over 13 amino acids. In germline, CDR1 is SGHNT, CDR2 YYREEE (reference sequence). Trimming pared 7 bases from V and 6 bases from J, leaving 17 bases between. CDR3 amino acids: CASRDGGFGEQYF. Written as DNA, the CDR3 is TGTGCCAGCCGTGACGGGGGTTTCGGCGAGCAGTACTTC.

The chain uses TRBV5-1 and TRBJ2-5; D might be TRBD1 or TRBD2, each matching 6 bases. Per germline, CDR1 SGHRS and CDR2 YFSETQ. Trimming removed 5 bases at V and 5 bases at J, with 22 bases between. This CDR3 has 16 amino acids. The CDR3 spells CASRPHWGALVETQYF. Here the CDR3 DNA reads TGCGCCAGCAGACCCCACTGGGGGGCCCTCGTGGAGACCCAGTACTTC. Combining the CDR3 with reference TRBV5-1 and TRBJ2-5 gives the whole variable domain KAGVTQTPRYLIKTRGQQVTLSCSPISGHRSVSWYQQTPGQGLQFLFEYFSETQRNKGNFPGRFSGRQFSNSRSEMNVSTLELGDSALYLCASRPHWGALVETQYFGPGTRLLVL.

This clone occurred a few times. CDR3 sequence: CASNGLAGSEQYF. The DNA for the CDR3 is TGTGCCAGCAATGGACTAGCGGGTTCCGAGCAGTACTTC. V usage is TRBV5-4 and J usage is TRBJ2-7, with 11 nucleotides matching TRBD2. Germline CDR1 and CDR2: SGHNT and YYREEE (reference sequence). The CDR3 covers 13 residues. Losses at the gene ends were 6 bases for V and 6 bases for J; bases not matched to a gene: 5.

Details on this clone: Additional DNA sequences in this sample encode the identical CDR3. The V call is TRBV9, the J call TRBJ2-7; 9 bases match TRBD1. The CDR3 sequence is 14 residues long. Germline trimming cut 3 bases from V and 3 bases from J; bases unmatched to any gene: 4. CDR1 is SGDLS, CDR2 YYNGEE, per germline. The CDR3 protein is CASSATGGSYEQYF. Here the CDR3 DNA reads TGTGCCAGCAGCGCCACAGGGGGCAGCTACGAGCAGTACTTC.

The rearrangement links TRBV9 to TRBJ1-5; the D is unclear. Germline CDR1 SGDLS, CDR2 YYNGEE. With 1 base removed from V and 5 bases from J, the gap between germline ends came to 7 bases. The CDR3 has 13 residues. This CDR3 reads CASSVSPDQPQHF. CDR3 sequence (DNA): TGTGCCAGCAGCGTATCCCCCGATCAGCCCCAGCATTTT. Variable domain in full (rest from reference TRBV9 and TRBJ1-5): DSGVTQTPKHLITATGQRVTLRCSPRSGDLSVYWYQQSLDQGLQFLIQYYNGEERAKGNILERFSAQQFPDLHSELNLSSLELGDSALYFCASSVSPDQPQHFGDGTRLSIL.

This chain joins TRBV7-2 and TRBJ2-5; possibly TRBD2 for D (5 bases). With the DNA end fitting TRBJ2-7 better, the J assignment may be wrong. This CDR3 is built from 15 residues. Germline V gene sequence: CDR1 SGHTA, CDR2 FQGNSA. This CDR3 is CASSLISGGSYEQYF. Written as DNA, the CDR3 is TGTGCCAGCAGCTTAATAAGCGGCGGGTCCTACGAGCAGTACTTC.

The rearrangement links TRBV9 to TRBJ2-7; tentative D call: TRBD1 (6 bases). Germline CDR1 reads SGDLS; CDR2 reads YYNGEE. Deletions cut 3 bases from V and 2 bases from J, with 12 bases between. There are 14 residues in the CDR3. In nucleotides, the CDR3 is TGTGCCAGCAGCGCTCCGGGGACACCCTACGAGCAGTACTTC. This sequence encodes CASSAPGTPYEQYF.

A single count supports this clone. The chain carries TRBV5-1 and TRBJ1-4; D possibly corresponds to TRBD1 (6 bases). This CDR3 has 13 residues. Germline V CDR1 and CDR2: SGHRS, YFSETQ. The V gene lost 4 bases and the J gene lost 8 bases, with 12 bases spanning the gap. The CDR3 sequence: CASSGPTGEKLFF. The CDR3 region has the DNA TGCGCCAGCAGCGGCCCGACAGGCGAAAAACTGTTTTTT.